This is a list of T cell receptor beta chains from one sample in a study of cytomegalovirus exposure and HLA in healthy donors. The protocol was immunoSEQ multiplex PCR, while the TCRdb copy is restricted to in-frame clones and leaves out a portion. The sample carries roughly 100,000 clones, approximately 83% recorded once. The sample taken for sequencing was PBMCs. These receptors all stem from a young man in good health and CMV-seronegative. Both conserved end residues are part of each CDR3. A D gene is named only where the DNA matches it firmly. Part of the rows lack a size; the others show once, few, many or a class for expanded clones.

TRBD1	NA	15	TRBV6-1	TRBJ2-7	TGTGCCAGCAGCCAGGGGGCAGGCCTCCGCTACGAGCAGTACTTC	CASSQGAGLRYEQYF
NA	few	15	TRBV6-5	TRBJ1-5	TGTGCCAGCAGTTACGGAGGGGAAGAGGGCCAGCCCCAGCATTTT	CASSYGGEEGQPQHF
NA	few	15	TRBV10-3	TRBJ2-7	TGTGCCATCAGTAAACAGGGCCAAAGCTCCTACGAGCAGTACTTC	CAISKQGQSSYEQYF
TRBD1	NA	16	TRBV7-9	TRBJ1-4	TGTGCCAGCAGCTTAACAGGGACAGAAATTAATGAAAAACTGTTTTTT	CASSLTGTEINEKLFF
NA	few	17	TRBV27	TRBJ2-6	TGTGCCAGCAGTTCCCCTGCGGGCCACTCTGGGGCCAACGTCCTGACTTTC	CASSSPAGHSGANVLTF
NA	NA	15	TRBV5-4	TRBJ2-7	TGTGCCAGCAGCCGGGGGAGGGGGGATAAATACGAGCAGTACTTC	CASSRGRGDKYEQYF
NA	few	16	TRBV7-6	TRBJ2-7	TGTGCCAGCAGCTTGGCTGAGCGGGCAGGAACCTACGAGCAGTACTTC	CASSLAERAGTYEQYF
NA	NA	13	TRBV19	TRBJ1-2	TGTGCCAGTAGCTCACTTGTAGTCTATGGCTACACCTTC	CASSSLVVYGYTF
TRBD1	NA	15	TRBV28	TRBJ1-1	TGTGCCAGCAGCTACCCGGGACAGCTGGGCATTGAAGCTTTCTTT	CASSYPGQLGIEAFF
TRBD2	NA	14	TRBV6-1	TRBJ2-1	TGTGCCAGCAGGGTAGCGGGAGGGAGGAATGAGCAGTTCTTC	CASRVAGGRNEQFF
TRBD2	NA	15	TRBV5-1	TRBJ2-7	TGCGCCAGCAGCCTCCCGACTAGCGGTTCCTACGAGCAGTACTTC	CASSLPTSGSYEQYF
TRBD2	once	14	TRBV7-8	TRBJ2-7	TGTGCCAGCAGACCGGGACTAGCGGGAGGAAAGCAGTACTTC	CASRPGLAGGKQYF
TRBD1	NA	14	TRBV5-1	TRBJ2-5	TGCGCCAGCAGAACAACAGGGGGCCGGGGGACCCAGTACTTC	CASRTTGGRGTQYF
NA	few	13	TRBV6-4	TRBJ2-1	TGTGCCAGCAGCGGGAGCTCCTACAATGAGCAGTTCTTC	CASSGSSYNEQFF
TRBD2	NA	13	TRBV19	TRBJ2-7	TGTGCCAGCTTACTAGCGGGTCCCTACGAGCAGTACTTC	CASLLAGPYEQYF
TRBD2	NA	16	TRBV5-1	TRBJ2-1	TGCGCCAGCAGCTCCAGGGGGACTAGCCTCGACAATGAGCAGTTCTTC	CASSSRGTSLDNEQFF
TRBD1	NA	14	TRBV4-1	TRBJ1-1	TGCGCCAGCAGCCACGGTGACAGGGTCACTGAAGCTTTCTTT	CASSHGDRVTEAFF
NA	once	14	TRBV11-3	TRBJ1-1	TGTGCCAGCAGCTTAGCACAATGGAACACTGAAGCTTTCTTT	CASSLAQWNTEAFF
NA	NA	15	TRBV4-3	TRBJ2-7	TGCGCCAGCAGCCAAGTGGGGAGGAGCTCCTACGAGCAGTACTTC	CASSQVGRSSYEQYF
TRBD2	NA	16	TRBV9	TRBJ2-3	TGTGCCAGCAGCGTAGGGGGGGGAGGGCCCACAGATACGCAGTATTTT	CASSVGGGGPTDTQYF
NA	NA	14	TRBV5-1	TRBJ2-3	TGCGCCAGCAACAGAGGCGGGAGCACAGATACGCAGTATTTT	CASNRGGSTDTQYF
NA	NA	12	TRBV28	TRBJ1-2	TGTGCCAGCAGTTACAGCCCCTATGGCTACACCTTC	CASSYSPYGYTF
TRBD1	NA	16	TRBV5-1	TRBJ1-1	TGCGCCAGCAGCTTGGAGGCAGGGGGGCTGAACACTGAAGCTTTCTTT	CASSLEAGGLNTEAFF
TRBD1	many	17	TRBV5-1	TRBJ2-3	TGCGCCAGCAGCTTGGGGACAGGGGGGGCTGGCACAGATACGCAGTATTTT	CASSLGTGGAGTDTQYF
NA	NA	12	TRBV2	TRBJ2-7	TGTGCCAGCGGGACATTTGCCTACGAGCAGTACTTC	CASGTFAYEQYF
NA	NA	15	TRBV5-1	TRBJ1-1	TGCGCCAGCAGCTTGGGGGGAAGGGAGGACACTGAGGCTTTCTTT	CASSLGGREDTEAFF
TRBD2	NA	16	TRBV4-1	TRBJ2-7	TGCGCCAGCAGCCAAGAACCTAGCGGGAGTTTTTACGAGCAGTACTTC	CASSQEPSGSFYEQYF
TRBD1	NA	17	TRBV19	TRBJ2-6	TGTGCCAGTAGTCCCCGACAGGGTTCCTCTGGGGCCAACGTCCTGACTTTC	CASSPRQGSSGANVLTF
TRBD2	NA	15	TRBV27	TRBJ2-3	TGTGCCAGCGGGAGCTGGGGGGGGTCGGAGGATACGCAGTATTTT	CASGSWGGSEDTQYF
TRBD1	NA	13	TRBV6-5	TRBJ1-5	TGTGCCAGCAGTCCAGGGGGCCCTCAGCCCCAGCATTTT	CASSPGGPQPQHF
TRBD1	once	14	TRBV6-5	TRBJ1-2	TGTGCCAGCTCGGTTCAGGACAGGAGCTATGGCTACACCTTC	CASSVQDRSYGYTF
NA	once	13	TRBV6-1	TRBJ2-5	TGTGCCAGCATCAGGGACTACCAAGAGACCCAGTACTTC	CASIRDYQETQYF
TRBD1	NA	14	TRBV6-6	TRBJ2-3	TGTGCCAGCAGTCTCGGACAGGACACAGATACGCAGTATTTT	CASSLGQDTDTQYF
TRBD1	NA	19	TRBV11-3	TRBJ2-2	TGTGCCAGCAGCTATTCGGACAGGCTGCACCCAATAAACACCGGGGAGCTGTTTTTT	CASSYSDRLHPINTGELFF
TRBD1	NA	14	TRBV7-9	TRBJ1-1	TGTGCCAGCAGCTTGGACACAGGGGCCCCTGAAGCTTTCTTT	CASSLDTGAPEAFF
TRBD2	NA	16	TRBV5-1	TRBJ2-3	TGCGCCAGCAGCCCTCCTTTGGGACTAGCGATAGATACGCAGTATTTT	CASSPPLGLAIDTQYF
NA	NA	12	TRBV27	TRBJ2-5	TGTGCCAGCAGTTTGAGGGGGGAGACCCAGTACTTC	CASSLRGETQYF
TRBD1	NA	12	TRBV6-5	TRBJ2-1	TGTGCCAGCAGTTACCCAGGGGGTGAGCAGTTCTTC	CASSYPGGEQFF
NA	NA	17	TRBV4-3	TRBJ2-2	TGCGCCAGCAGCCAACCCGTCGGGGGGCCCGAGGCCGGGGAGCTGTTTTTT	CASSQPVGGPEAGELFF
NA	NA	15	TRBV5-1	TRBJ1-2	TGCGCCAGCAGCCCCTTAGACACGCTGGGGGCTGGCTACACCTTC	CASSPLDTLGAGYTF
NA	NA	16	TRBV6-4	TRBJ2-2	TGTGCCAGCAGTGACTCGCCACAGGGTAACACCGGGGAGCTGTTTTTT	CASSDSPQGNTGELFF
NA	NA	16	TRBV19	TRBJ1-1	TGTGCCAGTAGTATCTCATTGGCCAGGATGGACACTGAAGCTTTCTTT	CASSISLARMDTEAFF
NA	few	13	TRBV6-5	TRBJ1-1	TGTGCCAGCAGTTACTTCAAGGCGGGGGAAGCTTTCTTT	CASSYFKAGEAFF
NA	NA	14	TRBV7-9	TRBJ1-1	TGTGCCAGCAGCAATATCCCTCCGGGCACTGAAGCTTTCTTT	CASSNIPPGTEAFF
TRBD2	NA	14	TRBV5-6	TRBJ2-7	TGTGCCAGCACGGGGACTACGCGCTCCTACGAGCAGTACTTC	CASTGTTRSYEQYF
NA	NA	15	TRBV2	TRBJ2-3	TGTGCCAGCAGTGAAACGGGAACGCGCACAGATACGCAGTATTTT	CASSETGTRTDTQYF
TRBD2	NA	14	TRBV9	TRBJ2-1	TGTGCCAGCAGCGTCGAGCTAGCGGGAGACGAGCAGTTCTTC	CASSVELAGDEQFF
TRBD1	NA	15	TRBV7-2	TRBJ2-5	TGTGCCAGCAGCTCCAACAGGGGTAGTGGGGAGACCCAGTACTTC	CASSSNRGSGETQYF
TRBD1	NA	15	TRBV12-5	TRBJ2-1	TGTGCTAGTGGTTTGGGTCAGATTCAGGGGGATGAGCAGTTCTTC	CASGLGQIQGDEQFF
NA	few	12	TRBV29-1	TRBJ1-1	TGCAGCGTTGTTTCTATCGTAGCTGAAGCTTTCTTT	CSVVSIVAEAFF
NA	few	11	TRBV20-1	TRBJ2-1	TGCAGTGCCGCGAACTACAATGAGCAGTTCTTC	CSAANYNEQFF
NA	NA	14	TRBV14	TRBJ1-2	TGTGCCAGCAGCCCGGAGGTCTCAGTGGCTGGCTACACCTTC	CASSPEVSVAGYTF
NA	NA	13	TRBV6-5	TRBJ1-1	TGTGCCAGCAGTCCCGGGGAACCCACTGAAGCTTTCTTT	CASSPGEPTEAFF
NA	NA	16	TRBV6-6	TRBJ1-6	TGTGCCAGCAGTTACCGAAACGACAAGTATAATTCACCCCTCCACTTT	CASSYRNDKYNSPLHF
NA	NA	15	TRBV10-3	TRBJ2-3	TGTGCCATCAGTGGAGTTAGCGGTGACATGCATACGCAGTATTTT	CAISGVSGDMHTQYF